This T cell receptor beta chain appears in the sequencing data of a study of blood T cell repertoires in COVID-19. The authors' processing: Amplified reference gene primers provided the basis for estimating nucleated cell counts. Repertoires were generated with immunoSEQ multiplex PCR, while TCRdb's copy carries only in-frame clones and drops some. The V and J calls and clone size were taken over from that table, and D and trimming were inferred from the DNA. The data show some 180,000 clones, around four fifths seen once. The CDR3 covers 16 residues. Germline lookup yields CDR1 LNHDA and CDR2 SQIVND (reference sequence). The germline V and J ends were trimmed by 2 bases and 5 bases, with 16 bases remaining between them.

Material for sequencing was peripheral blood. The chain is built from TRBV19 and TRBJ1-5; D is undetermined. This TCR derives from an elderly woman with active or convalescent COVID-19. Here the CDR3 reads CASSIKPSQVYQPQHF. DNA for the CDR3: TGTGCCAGTAGTATAAAGCCATCCCAGGTCTATCAGCCCCAGCATTTT.